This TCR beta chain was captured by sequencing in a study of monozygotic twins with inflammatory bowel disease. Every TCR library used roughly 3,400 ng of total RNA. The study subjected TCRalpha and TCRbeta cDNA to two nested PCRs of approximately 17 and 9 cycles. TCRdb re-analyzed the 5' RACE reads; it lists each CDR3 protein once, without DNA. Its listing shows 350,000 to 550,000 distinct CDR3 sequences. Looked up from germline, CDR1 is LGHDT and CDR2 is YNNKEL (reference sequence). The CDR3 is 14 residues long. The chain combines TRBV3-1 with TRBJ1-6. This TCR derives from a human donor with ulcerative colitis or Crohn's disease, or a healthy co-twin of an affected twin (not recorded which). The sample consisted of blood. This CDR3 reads CASNRGGDNSPLHF.